This T cell receptor (beta chain) was documented in a study of beta chain features in type 1 diabetes. A remark on this clone: Its antigen is as yet unknown.

All of the isolated RNA was reverse transcribed, so expressed TCRB transcripts were sequenced. There were some 3.6 million reads on average in the naive, central memory and regulatory T cell samples. Clones were sequenced by immunoSEQ multiplex PCR, and TCRdb holds only the in-frame ones, with some missing. Found here are 310,000 or so clones, approximately 8.2% of them singletons; the top ten hold under 0.5%. CD45RO/CCR7/CD25/CD127/CD95/CD27 separated CD4+ naive, central memory, regulatory and stem cell-like memory cells by sorting. Study-wide results and caveats: In type 1 diabetes patients, VDJ junctions had fewer insertions; deletions at these junctions were more frequent. A PCR bias possibly favoring shorter templates would apply equally to patients and controls.

The TCR was taken from a woman younger than 35 in good health. Sample: central memory CD4+ T cells from blood.

The DNA for the CDR3 is TGTGCCAGCAGCCGTGGGACTAGCGGGTTAGCGCAGTATTTT. It yields the protein CASSRGTSGLAQYF. The chain has TRBV7-9 and TRBJ2-3; 12 bases agree with TRBD2. The CDR3 covers 14 residues. Germline lookup yields CDR1 SEHNR and CDR2 FQNEAQ (reference sequence). V was clipped by 5 bases and J by 10 bases; unmatched bases: 7. The whole variable domain, filled in from reference TRBV7-9 and TRBJ2-3, reads DTGVSQNPRHKITKRGQNVTFRCDPISEHNRLYWYRQTLGQGPEFLTYFQNEAQLEKSRLLSDRFSAERPKGSFSTLEIQRTEQGDSAMYLCASSRGTSGLAQYFGPGTRLTVL.